These 27 T cell receptor beta chains share one sample of origin, sequenced in a study of CD8 T cells in Susac syndrome. Random-hexamer reverse transcription was applied to about 0.5 to 1 ug RNA. From the immunoSEQ multiplex PCR reads, TCRdb called clonotypes with MiXCR, one entry per CDR3 protein. The repertoire includes tens of thousands of distinct CDR3 sequences, just over 90% of them detected once, and about 0.14% sits in the top ten. The sample was CD4+ T cells from PBMCs. The receptors stem from a human donor with Susac syndrome.

Concerning this clonotype itself: Likely a read error: the CDR3 ends without its conserved phenylalanine or tryptophan. The CDR3 loop reads CASSLSAGGHYEQYL. The CDR3, as DNA: TGTGCCAGCAGTTTATCAGCAGGGGGCCATTACGAGCAGTACTTG. The rearrangement links TRBV12-3 or TRBV12-4 to TRBJ2-7, with 8 nucleotides matching TRBD1. The CDR3 contains 15 residues. With V trimmed by 2 bases and J by 4 bases, 7 bases remained unmatched.

The CDR3 coding sequence is TGCAGCGTTTCTGCGGGGAACAATGAGCAGTTCTTC. This encodes CSVSAGNNEQFF. The V call is TRBV29-1, the J call TRBJ2-1; weak D call: TRBD2 (6 bases). V lost 5 bases and J 5 bases, leaving 10 bases between the germline ends. CDR3 length equals 12 residues. Germline-derived CDR1 and CDR2 are SQVTM and ANQGSEA.

The chain is built from TRBV20-1 and TRBJ2-1; 13 positions agree with TRBD2. CDR3 size: 18 residues. With V trimmed by 6 bases and J by 1 base, 12 bases remained unmatched. Germline V gene data show CDR1 as DFQATT and CDR2 as SNEGSKA (reference sequence). In DNA, the CDR3 is TGCAGTGCCTCTCGGACTAGCGGGGGTGACCTATCCTACAATGAGCAGTTCTTC. Translating gives CSASRTSGGDLSYNEQFF.

This sequence joins TRBV18 and TRBJ2-6; D remains unclear. The V and J ends lost 2 bases and 1 base respectively, with 6 bases between them. CDR3 length equals 15 residues. Germline V gene data show CDR1 as KGHSH and CDR2 as LQKENI. The CDR3 region has the DNA TGTGCCAGCTCACCAGTACGGTCTGGGGCCAACGTCCTGACTTTC. This codes for CASSPVRSGANVLTF.

This sequence joins TRBV29-1 and TRBJ1-1; D remains ambiguous. This CDR3 has 12 amino acids. V lost 7 bases and J 1 base, leaving 10 bases between the germline ends. Germline lookup yields CDR1 SQVTM and CDR2 ANQGSEA. This chain's CDR3 is CSGHRGNTEAFF. Here the CDR3 DNA reads TGCAGCGGCCACCGGGGGAACACTGAAGCTTTCTTT.

The chain is built from TRBV5-1 and TRBJ2-5; 10 bases agree with TRBD1. V dropped 4 bases and J dropped 5; count of bases not matched to a gene: 8. CDR1 and CDR2 (germline): SGHRS, YFSETQ. This CDR3 has 15 residues. The CDR3 sequence: CASSPGTGVRETQYF. In nucleotides, the CDR3 is TGCGCCAGCAGCCCCGGGACAGGGGTTCGGGAGACCCAGTACTTC.

V and J are TRBV18 and TRBJ2-3, with TRBD1 as a possible D gene (5 bases). Trimming removed 4 bases at V and 0 bases at J, with 11 bases between. The germline V gene encodes CDR1 KGHSH and CDR2 LQKENI. The CDR3 contains 15 residues. CDR3 amino acids: CASSLRVASTDTQYF. For the CDR3, the DNA is TGTGCCAGCTCACTCAGGGTTGCGAGCACAGATACGCAGTATTTT.

The rearrangement links TRBV7-9 to TRBJ1-1; D call uncertain. CDR3 length: 14 residues. Looked up from germline, CDR1 is SEHNR and CDR2 is FQNEAQ (reference sequence). The V gene lost 8 bases and the J gene lost 0 bases, with 13 bases spanning the gap. This CDR3 reads CASVDGSMNTEAFF. CDR3 nucleotide sequence: TGTGCCAGCGTGGACGGCTCCATGAACACTGAAGCTTTCTTT.

The V call is TRBV28, the J call TRBJ2-5; 11 bases are a match to TRBD2. The V gene's germline CDR1 is MDHEN and CDR2 SYDVKM. The CDR3 has 14 amino acids. Trimming cost V 5 bases and J 11 bases; bases outside gene matches: 10. For the CDR3, the DNA is TGTGCCAGCAGTGTACCGGGACTAGCGGAATTTCAGTACTTC. Translating it yields CASSVPGLAEFQYF.

This clonotype has a single count. This chain joins TRBV18 and TRBJ2-2; D possibly corresponds to TRBD1 (6 bases). Germline V gene lookup returns CDR1 KGHSH and CDR2 LQKENI. The germline V and J ends were trimmed by 4 bases and 0 bases, with 9 bases remaining between them. The CDR3 sequence is 15 residues long. CDR3 coding DNA: TGTGCCAGCTCACGGGGACATACGAACACCGGGGAGCTGTTTTTT. This encodes CASSRGHTNTGELFF. The full variable domain, rest sourced from reference TRBV18 and TRBJ2-2, is NAGVMQNPRHLVRRRGQEARLRCSPMKGHSHVYWYRQLPEEGLKFMVYLQKENIIDESGMPKERFSAEFPKEGPSILRIQQVVRGDSAAYFCASSRGHTNTGELFFGEGSRLTVL.

This rearrangement joins TRBV28 to TRBJ2-4; D may be TRBD2 (5 bases). Per germline, CDR1 MDHEN and CDR2 SYDVKM. Trimming stripped 11 bases from V and 4 bases from J, with 15 bases between. This CDR3 is built from 13 residues. The CDR3 region has the DNA TGTGCCGGGAGAGGCGCCACTAAAAACATTCAGTACTTC. It is translated as CAGRGATKNIQYF.

This chain uses TRBV20-1 with TRBJ2-7; 7 nucleotides match TRBD1. Germline V gene data show CDR1 as DFQATT and CDR2 as SNEGSKA (reference sequence). J lost 2 bases, V lost 3 bases, and 10 bases had no gene match. The CDR3 contains 15 residues. CDR3 nucleotides: TGCAGTGCTAGTCTCGGGACAGATAATACCTACGAGCAGTACTTC. This codes for CSASLGTDNTYEQYF.

The CDR3 region has the DNA TGTGCCAGCAGGACAGGGGGAAATGAAAAACTGTTTTTT. Amino acid sequence: CASRTGGNEKLFF. The chain has TRBV25-1 and TRBJ1-4, with 9 bases aligning to TRBD1. V was pared by 6 bases and J by 5 bases, with 1 base of the junction left unmatched. The CDR3 spans 13 residues. Germline CDR1 reads MGHDK; CDR2 reads SYGVNS.

The CDR3 sequence: CASSLFSRERGNQPQHF. The CDR3 nucleotides are TGTGCCAGCAGCTTATTCTCCCGGGAGAGAGGCAATCAGCCCCAGCATTTT. The V call is TRBV7-8, the J call TRBJ1-5; D is ambiguous. The germline V gene has CDR1 SGHVS and CDR2 FQNEAQ. V was shortened by 2 bases and J by 2 bases, with 16 bases between the two germline ends. This CDR3 comprises 17 residues.

This clonotype has only a few counts. This rearrangement joins TRBV3-1 to TRBJ2-7; D unresolved. Per the germline V gene, CDR1 is LGHDT and CDR2 is YNNKEL (reference sequence). This CDR3 region has 12 residues. V dropped 4 bases and J dropped 1 base, with 5 bases sitting between them. This CDR3 is CASSRSSYEQYF. The CDR3 nucleotides read TGTGCCAGCAGCCGGAGTTCCTACGAGCAGTACTTC.

The chain couples TRBV2 to TRBJ2-7; 11 nucleotides align to TRBD2. The CDR3 covers 15 residues. V lost 3 bases, J lost 2 bases, and 3 bases stayed unmatched. CDR1 is SNHLY, CDR2 FYNNEI, per germline. CDR3 bases: TGTGCCAGCAGTGACCGACTAGCGGGGACCTACGAGCAGTACTTC. It encodes CASSDRLAGTYEQYF.

The V and J genes are TRBV30 and TRBJ1-5; perhaps TRBD1 as D (6 bases). The CDR3 length is 15 residues. Deletions cut 4 bases from V and 6 bases from J, with 19 bases between. Looked up from germline, CDR1 is GTSNPN and CDR2 is SVGIG (reference sequence). The CDR3 loop reads CAWTYTGGAGQPQHF. The CDR3 nucleotides are TGTGCCTGGACTTACACGGGGGGCGCGGGTCAGCCCCAGCATTTT.

This clonotype was counted a single time. V is TRBV19 and J is TRBJ1-5; no definite D call. The CDR3 length is 13 residues. CDR1 and CDR2 from the germline V gene are LNHDA and SQIVND (reference sequence). The ends were cut back, 6 bases at V and 3 bases at J, with 9 bases in the middle. In DNA form, the CDR3 reads TGTGCCAGTAGCTATCGGGACAATCAGCCCCAGCATTTT. This codes for CASSYRDNQPQHF.

The J gene is TRBJ1-5, the V gene TRBV6-1; 7 bases map to TRBD1. Germline CDR1 MNHNS, CDR2 SASEGT. V trimming: 4 bases; J trimming: 0 bases; junction bases outside the gene matches: 9. This CDR3 comprises 17 residues. The CDR3 spells CASSALRDSYSNQPQHF. CDR3 sequence (DNA): TGTGCCAGCAGTGCTCTCCGGGACAGCTATAGCAATCAGCCCCAGCATTTT.

The chain couples TRBV19 to TRBJ2-3, with D maybe TRBD1 (6 bases). CDR3 length: 14 residues. Per the germline V gene, CDR1 is LNHDA and CDR2 is SQIVND (reference sequence). The CDR3 region is CAQASPGQMSTQYF. Written as DNA, the CDR3 is TGTGCTCAGGCCTCTCCGGGACAAATGTCTACGCAGTATTTT.

This clonotype occurred once. The chain is built from TRBV28 and TRBJ2-5, with 7 positions matching TRBD1. Germline V gene sequence: CDR1 MDHEN, CDR2 SYDVKM. Trimming at V came to 7 bases and at J to 7 bases, leaving 12 bases not matched to a gene. CDR3 length equals 14 residues. The CDR3 loop reads CASKTGPLRGTQYF. As DNA, the CDR3 is TGTGCCAGCAAGACAGGGCCCTTGCGAGGGACCCAGTACTTC.

This chain connects TRBV28 to TRBJ2-7; no clear D. Germline lookup yields CDR1 MDHEN and CDR2 SYDVKM. CDR3 size: 14 residues. Trimming removed 6 bases from V and 2 bases from J, with 14 bases in between. This chain's CDR3 is CASRHYGSPYEQYF. In nucleotides, the CDR3 is TGTGCCAGCAGGCACTACGGGTCACCCTACGAGCAGTACTTC. The full variable domain, in which reference TRBV28 and TRBJ2-7 provide the parts outside the CDR3, is DVKVTQSSRYLVKRTGEKVFLECVQDMDHENMFWYRQDPGLGLRLIYFSYDVKMKEKGDIPEGYSVSREKKERFSLILESASTNQTSMYLCASRHYGSPYEQYFGPGTRLTVT.

The chain employs TRBV3-1 and TRBJ2-3; weak D call: TRBD1 (5 bases). From germline, CDR1 is LGHDT and CDR2 YNNKEL (reference sequence). CDR3 size: 11 residues. V was cut by 5 bases and J by 7 bases, with 7 bases left in between. The CDR3 here is CASSVGHTQYF. The CDR3 coding sequence is TGTGCCAGCAGCGTGGGGCATACGCAGTATTTT.

The rearrangement uses TRBV6-5 and TRBJ2-2; D is unresolved. The V gene lost 5 bases and the J gene lost 5 bases, with 6 bases spanning the gap. The CDR3 is made up of 12 amino acids. Germline V gene sequence: CDR1 MNHEY, CDR2 SVGAGI. Here the CDR3 reads CASSMGTGELFF. The CDR3 coding sequence is TGTGCCAGCAGTATGGGGACCGGGGAGCTGTTTTTT.

The CDR3 bases are TGTGCCAGCAGAAGACAGTACACCGGGGAGCTGTTTTTT. Encoded protein: CASRRQYTGELFF. The chain carries TRBV6-5 and TRBJ2-2; D is possibly TRBD1 (5 bases). The CDR3 covers 13 residues. V dropped 6 bases and J dropped 3 bases, with 8 bases sitting between them. CDR1 and CDR2 from the germline V gene are MNHEY and SVGAGI.

J is TRBJ1-5 and V is TRBV2, with D possibly matching TRBD1 (6 bases). Trimming left V 5 bases short and J 3 bases short, with 11 bases between. Germline V gives CDR1 SNHLY, CDR2 FYNNEI. CDR3 size: 14 residues. The CDR3 sequence is CASSRGQLNQPQHF. DNA of the CDR3: TGTGCCAGCAGTAGAGGACAGCTCAATCAGCCCCAGCATTTT.

The chain has TRBV28 and TRBJ1-5, with TRBD1 matching over 9 bases. Looked up from germline, CDR1 is MDHEN and CDR2 is SYDVKM. This CDR3 comprises 17 residues. Trimming at V came to 4 bases and at J to 6 bases, leaving 13 bases not matched to a gene. DNA of the CDR3: TGTGCCAGCAGTTCCGGATCCACAGGGGGCGCGCGTCAGCCCCAGCATTTT. It yields the protein CASSSGSTGGARQPQHF.